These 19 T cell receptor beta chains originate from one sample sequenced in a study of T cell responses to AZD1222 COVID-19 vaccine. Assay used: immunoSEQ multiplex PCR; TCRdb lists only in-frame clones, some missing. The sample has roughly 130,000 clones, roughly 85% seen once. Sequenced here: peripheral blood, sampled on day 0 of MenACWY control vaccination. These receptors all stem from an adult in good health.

CDR3 sequence: CASSLGLAGGSRRETQYF. CDR3 bases: TGTGCCAGCAGCTTGGGACTAGCGGGAGGTTCTAGGAGGGAGACCCAGTACTTC. The rearrangement joins TRBV5-6 to TRBJ2-5, with 13 bases identical to TRBD2. Looked up from germline, CDR1 is SGHDT and CDR2 is YYEEEE. V lost 0 bases and J lost 5; bases outside the gene matches: 10. This CDR3 contains 18 residues.

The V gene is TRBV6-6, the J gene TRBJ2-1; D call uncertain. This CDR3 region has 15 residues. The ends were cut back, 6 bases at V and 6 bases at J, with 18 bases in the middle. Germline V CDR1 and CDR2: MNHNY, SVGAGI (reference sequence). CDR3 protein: CASSLLRASGNEQFF. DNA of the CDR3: TGTGCCAGCAGCCTCCTAAGGGCGTCCGGCAATGAGCAGTTCTTC.

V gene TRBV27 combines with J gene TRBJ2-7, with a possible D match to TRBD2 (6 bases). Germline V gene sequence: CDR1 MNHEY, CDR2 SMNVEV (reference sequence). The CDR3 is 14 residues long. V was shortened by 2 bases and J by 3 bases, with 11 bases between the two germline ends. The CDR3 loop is CASSLKGEDYEQYF. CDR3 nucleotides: TGTGCCAGCAGTTTAAAAGGGGAGGACTACGAGCAGTACTTC.

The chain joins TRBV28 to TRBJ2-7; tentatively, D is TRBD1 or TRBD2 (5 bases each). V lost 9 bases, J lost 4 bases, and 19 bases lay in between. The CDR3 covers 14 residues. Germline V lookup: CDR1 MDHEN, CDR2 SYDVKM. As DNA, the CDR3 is TGTGCCAGTCGAGAGGGGTTAGGCATATACGAGCAGTACTTC. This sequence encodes CASREGLGIYEQYF.

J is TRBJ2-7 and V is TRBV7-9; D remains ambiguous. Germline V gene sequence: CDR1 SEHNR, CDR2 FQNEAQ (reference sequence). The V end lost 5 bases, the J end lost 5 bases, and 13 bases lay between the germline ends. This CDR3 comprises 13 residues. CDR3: CASSTRIYDEQYF. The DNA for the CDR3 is TGTGCCAGCAGCACCAGAATATACGACGAGCAGTACTTC.

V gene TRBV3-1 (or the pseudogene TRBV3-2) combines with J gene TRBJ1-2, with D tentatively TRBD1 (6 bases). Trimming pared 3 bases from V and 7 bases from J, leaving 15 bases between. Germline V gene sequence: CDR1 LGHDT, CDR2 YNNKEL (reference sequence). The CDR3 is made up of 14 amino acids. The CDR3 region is CASSQDSKVSGYTF. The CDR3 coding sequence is TGTGCCAGCAGCCAGGACAGTAAGGTCTCTGGCTACACCTTC.

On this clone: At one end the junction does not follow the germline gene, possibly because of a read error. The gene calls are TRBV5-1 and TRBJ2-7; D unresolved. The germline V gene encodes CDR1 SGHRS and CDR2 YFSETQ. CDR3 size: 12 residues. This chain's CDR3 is CASSKNSHEQYF. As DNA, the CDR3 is TGCGCCAGCAGCAAAAACTCCCACGAGCAGTACTTC.

CDR3 sequence reads: CASSFNRERNYGYTF. The CDR3 coding sequence is TGTGCCAGCAGCTTTAACAGGGAGCGGAACTATGGCTACACCTTC. The chain has TRBV3-1 (or the pseudogene TRBV3-2) and TRBJ1-2; D is perhaps TRBD1 (6 bases). This CDR3 region has 15 residues. V gave up 5 bases and J gave up 2 bases, with 15 bases separating them. Germline V gene data show CDR1 as LGHDT and CDR2 as YNNKEL (reference sequence).

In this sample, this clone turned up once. CDR3 amino acids: CASTPGRESYNEQFF. CDR3 bases: TGTGCCAGCACCCCGGGGCGGGAGTCCTACAATGAGCAGTTCTTC. V and J are TRBV21-1 and TRBJ2-1; the listed D gene, TRBD2, was not tested against the DNA. TRBV21-1 is marked as a pseudogene. The CDR3 runs to 15 residues.

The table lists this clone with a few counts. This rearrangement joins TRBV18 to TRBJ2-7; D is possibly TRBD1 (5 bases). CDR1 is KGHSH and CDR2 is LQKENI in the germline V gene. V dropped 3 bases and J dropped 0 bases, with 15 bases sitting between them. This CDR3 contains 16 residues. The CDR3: CASSPGNIRDSYEQYF. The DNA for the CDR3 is TGTGCCAGCTCACCGGGAAATATCAGGGACTCCTACGAGCAGTACTTC. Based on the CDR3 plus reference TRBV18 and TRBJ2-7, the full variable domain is NAGVMQNPRHLVRRRGQEARLRCSPMKGHSHVYWYRQLPEEGLKFMVYLQKENIIDESGMPKERFSAEFPKEGPSILRIQQVVRGDSAAYFCASSPGNIRDSYEQYFGPGTRLTVT.

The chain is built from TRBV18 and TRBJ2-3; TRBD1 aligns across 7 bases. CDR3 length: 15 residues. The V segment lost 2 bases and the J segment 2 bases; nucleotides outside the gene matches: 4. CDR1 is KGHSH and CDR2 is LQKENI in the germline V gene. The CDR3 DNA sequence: TGTGCCAGCTCACCATTAGGGACAGACACAGATACGCAGTATTTT. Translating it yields CASSPLGTDTDTQYF. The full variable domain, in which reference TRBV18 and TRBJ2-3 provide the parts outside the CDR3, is NAGVMQNPRHLVRRRGQEARLRCSPMKGHSHVYWYRQLPEEGLKFMVYLQKENIIDESGMPKERFSAEFPKEGPSILRIQQVVRGDSAAYFCASSPLGTDTDTQYFGPGTRLTVL.

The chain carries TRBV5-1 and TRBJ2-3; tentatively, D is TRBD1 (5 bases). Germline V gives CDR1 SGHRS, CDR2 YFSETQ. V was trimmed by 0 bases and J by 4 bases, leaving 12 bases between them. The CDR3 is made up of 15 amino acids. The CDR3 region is CASSLAGARADTQYF. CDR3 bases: TGCGCCAGCAGCTTGGCTGGGGCGCGCGCAGATACGCAGTATTTT.

The DNA of the CDR3 is TGTGCCAGCTCACCCCGTCTAGCGGGGAACACCGGGGAGCTGTTTTTT. Its translation is CASSPRLAGNTGELFF. This chain uses TRBV18 with TRBJ2-2; 8 nucleotides align to TRBD2. V was pared by 3 bases and J by 1 base, with 4 bases of the junction left unmatched. This CDR3 is 16 amino acids long. The germline V gene encodes CDR1 KGHSH and CDR2 LQKENI.

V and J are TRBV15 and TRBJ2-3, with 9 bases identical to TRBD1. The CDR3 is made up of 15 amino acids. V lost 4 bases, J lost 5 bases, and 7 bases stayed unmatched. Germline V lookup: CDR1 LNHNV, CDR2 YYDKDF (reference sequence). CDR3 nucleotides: TGTGCCACCAGCATTTCAGGACAGGGGCAAGATACGCAGTATTTT. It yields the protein CATSISGQGQDTQYF.

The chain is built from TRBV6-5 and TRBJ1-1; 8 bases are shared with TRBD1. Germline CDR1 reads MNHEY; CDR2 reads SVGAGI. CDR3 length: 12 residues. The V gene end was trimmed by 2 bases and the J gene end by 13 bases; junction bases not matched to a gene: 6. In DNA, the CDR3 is TGTGCCAGCAGTTACCTTGGACAGGGAGGTTTCTTT. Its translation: CASSYLGQGGFF.

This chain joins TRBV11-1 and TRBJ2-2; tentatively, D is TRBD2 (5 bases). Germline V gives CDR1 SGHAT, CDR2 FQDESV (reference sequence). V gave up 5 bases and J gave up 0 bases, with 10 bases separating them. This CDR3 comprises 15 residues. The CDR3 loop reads CASSAGLSNTGELFF. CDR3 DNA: TGTGCCAGCAGCGCCGGACTGTCGAACACCGGGGAGCTGTTTTTT.

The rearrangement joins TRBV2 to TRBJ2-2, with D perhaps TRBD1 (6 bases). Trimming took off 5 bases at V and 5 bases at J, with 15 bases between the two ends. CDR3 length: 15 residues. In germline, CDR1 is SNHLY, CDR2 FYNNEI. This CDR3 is CASSPDSLPTGELFF. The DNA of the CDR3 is TGTGCCAGCAGTCCGGACAGTCTTCCGACCGGGGAGCTGTTTTTT.

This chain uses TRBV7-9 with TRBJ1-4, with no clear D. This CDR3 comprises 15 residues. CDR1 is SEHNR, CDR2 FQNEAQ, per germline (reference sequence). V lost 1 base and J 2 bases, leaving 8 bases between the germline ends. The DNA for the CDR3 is TGTGCCAGCAGCTTAGACAGTAGGACTAATGAAAAACTGTTTTTT. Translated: CASSLDSRTNEKLFF.

CDR3 amino acids: CAWSVGGIYNEQFF. In DNA, the CDR3 is TGTGCCTGGAGTGTAGGCGGGATATACAATGAGCAGTTCTTC. The V call is TRBV30, the J call TRBJ2-1; TRBD2 might be the D (6 bases). The germline CDR1 and CDR2 sequences are GTSNPN and SVGIG (reference sequence). V gave up 0 bases and J gave up 4 bases, with 10 bases separating them. This CDR3 region has 14 residues. The whole variable domain, filled in from reference TRBV30 and TRBJ2-1, reads SQTIHQWPATLVQPVGSPLSLECTVEGTSNPNLYWYRQAAGRGLQLLFYSVGIGQISSEVPQNLSASRPQDRQFILSSKKLLLSDSGFYLCAWSVGGIYNEQFFGPGTRLTVL.